One sample yielded the 28 T cell receptor beta chains listed below, sequenced in a study of cytomegalovirus exposure and HLA in healthy donors (dated by TCRdb to 2016 to 2017). The protocol used for the library was the immunoSEQ multiplex PCR assay. For the multiplex PCR, a mixture combining 60 forward primers for TCR Vbeta segments and 13 reverse primers for TCR Jbeta segments was used. TCRdb mirrors the immuneACCESS table, restricted to in-frame sequences. Some clones are absent from its copies; in checked studies, under half trace to an unresolved V gene, and the reason for the others is unknown. The sample data list 110,000 or so clones, and about 80% of these were observed just once. Of the sample, less than 2.5% is held by the ten largest clones. The sequencing input was PBMCs. These receptors came from a man under 40 in good health and CMV-seronegative.

The count of this clone is one. CDR3 sequence (DNA): TGTGCCAGCAGCCCTTCTAGGCGCTATGGCTACACCTTC. Translation gives CASSPSRRYGYTF. J is TRBJ1-2 and V is TRBV4-2, with unresolved D. CDR1 and CDR2 from the germline V gene are LGHNA and YNFKEQ. Trimming removed 4 bases from V and 4 bases from J, with 10 bases in between. This CDR3 contains 13 residues.

Notes on this clone: The same CDR3 arises from other DNA sequences in this sample as well. This chain joins TRBV30 and TRBJ1-2; unclear D gene. The ends were cut back, 2 bases at V and 4 bases at J, with 5 bases in the middle. CDR1 and CDR2 from the germline V gene are GTSNPN and SVGIG (reference sequence). This CDR3 spans 11 amino acids. CDR3 residues: CAWSPGYGYTF. The CDR3 coding sequence is TGTGCCTGGAGTCCAGGCTATGGCTACACCTTC.

This chain links TRBV30 with TRBJ1-1; TRBD1 agrees at 8 bases. Germline-derived CDR1 and CDR2 are GTSNPN and SVGIG (reference sequence). The V and J ends lost 0 bases and 5 bases, in that order; junction bases with no gene match: 8. This CDR3 has 15 residues. In DNA, the CDR3 is TGTGCCTGGAGTGTACGTCCAGGGGGCGGAACTGAAGCTTTCTTT. This encodes CAWSVRPGGGTEAFF.

The chain uses TRBV5-1 and TRBJ2-3; D ambiguous. CDR1 is SGHRS, CDR2 YFSETQ, per germline. The CDR3 length is 14 residues. Between the trimmed V and J ends, which lost 0 bases and 0 bases, there was a span of 5 bases. CDR3 DNA sequence: TGCGCCAGCAGCTTGGCACTCAGCACAGATACGCAGTATTTT. Protein sequence: CASSLALSTDTQYF.

The chain uses TRBV30 and TRBJ1-2; D is undetermined. Germline assignment: CDR1 GTSNPN and CDR2 SVGIG (reference sequence). V lost 0 bases to trimming and J lost 5 bases, with 10 bases between them. This CDR3 contains 13 residues. CDR3 in amino acids: CAWSVPGNYGYTF. DNA for the CDR3: TGTGCCTGGAGTGTACCAGGCAATTATGGCTACACCTTC.

This clone has a single count. The chain uses TRBV7-2 and TRBJ2-1, with D possibly being TRBD2 (5 bases). Germline V gene lookup returns CDR1 SGHTA and CDR2 FQGNSA. V was cut by 4 bases and J by 0 bases, with 10 bases left in between. This CDR3 is built from 15 residues. The CDR3 DNA reads TGTGCCAGCAGCTGGTCACGGGGCTCCTACAATGAGCAGTTCTTC. Amino acids: CASSWSRGSYNEQFF. Filled out from reference TRBV7-2 and TRBJ2-1, the complete variable domain reads GAGVSQSPSNKVTEKGKDVELRCDPISGHTALYWYRQSLGQGLEFLIYFQGNSAPDKSGLPSDRFSAERTGGSVSTLTIQRTQQEDSAVYLCASSWSRGSYNEQFFGPGTRLTVL.

V and J are TRBV6-5 and TRBJ1-3; D possibly corresponds to TRBD1 (6 bases). Germline V lookup: CDR1 MNHEY, CDR2 SVGAGI. The CDR3 length is 14 residues. Deletions cut 2 bases from V and 3 bases from J, with 8 bases between. The CDR3 DNA follows: TGTGCCAGCAGTTACGAGGGGGATGGAAACACCATATATTTT. This gives the protein CASSYEGDGNTIYF.

This clone showed up just a few times. The chain recombines TRBV19 with TRBJ1-5; D is unresolved. The CDR3 sequence is 16 residues long. V gave up 3 bases and J gave up 2 bases, with 14 bases separating them. The germline gives CDR1 LNHDA, CDR2 SQIVND (reference sequence). In DNA, the CDR3 is TGTGCCAGTAGTATCGGGGTCCACGGGGGCAATCAGCCCCAGCATTTT. This codes for CASSIGVHGGNQPQHF.

The rearrangement links TRBV27 to TRBJ1-2; D possibly corresponds to TRBD1 (6 bases). Germline V gene data show CDR1 as MNHEY and CDR2 as SMNVEV (reference sequence). Trimming removed 2 bases from V and 2 bases from J, with 18 bases in between. The CDR3 spans 17 residues. CDR3 sequence reads: CASSLRAGESANYGYTF. Written as DNA, the CDR3 is TGTGCCAGCAGTTTAAGGGCAGGGGAATCAGCCAACTATGGCTACACCTTC.

The genes are TRBV11-2 and TRBJ2-1; 9 bases match TRBD1. After removal of 3 bases from V and 9 bases from J, the junction contained 6 bases not matched to a gene. The CDR3 is 14 amino acids. CDR1 and CDR2 from the germline V gene are SGHAT and FQNNGV. The CDR3: CASSFNRGLGEQFF. The CDR3 DNA reads as TGTGCCAGCAGCTTCAACAGGGGGCTCGGTGAGCAGTTCTTC.

The CDR3: CASSPGQGASQPQHF. The DNA for the CDR3 is TGTGCCAGCAGCCCGGGACAGGGGGCGAGTCAGCCCCAGCATTTT. The chain carries TRBV6-1 and TRBJ1-5, with TRBD1 identical over 12 bases. Trimming removed 6 bases from V and 6 bases from J; junction bases left unmatched: 6. The CDR3 spans 15 residues. CDR1 is MNHNS and CDR2 is SASEGT in the germline V gene.

This rearrangement joins TRBV29-1 to TRBJ2-7, with D possibly TRBD2 on 6 matching bases. The CDR3 covers 11 residues. V lost 6 bases to trimming and J lost 6 bases, with 12 bases between them. The V gene's germline CDR1 is SQVTM and CDR2 ANQGSEA. The CDR3 reads CSVGGLGEQYF. In nucleotides, the CDR3 is TGCAGCGTCGGAGGGCTCGGCGAGCAGTACTTC.

V usage is TRBV7-2 and J usage is TRBJ1-3; D uncertain. This CDR3 spans 15 amino acids. Germline CDR1 and CDR2: SGHTA and FQGNSA. V was cut by 2 bases and J by 0 bases, with 8 bases left in between. The CDR3 is CASSLFGDSGNTIYF. The CDR3 DNA reads as TGTGCCAGCAGCTTATTCGGTGACTCTGGAAACACCATATATTTT. Full variable domain (missing parts from reference TRBV7-2 and TRBJ1-3): GAGVSQSPSNKVTEKGKDVELRCDPISGHTALYWYRQSLGQGLEFLIYFQGNSAPDKSGLPSDRFSAERTGGSVSTLTIQRTQQEDSAVYLCASSLFGDSGNTIYFGEGSWLTVV.

The chain has TRBV27 and TRBJ1-4; 7 nucleotides match TRBD1. The CDR3 length is 15 residues. V shed 2 bases and J 8 bases; nucleotides not matched to a gene: 8. The germline gives CDR1 MNHEY, CDR2 SMNVEV (reference sequence). The CDR3 coding sequence is TGTGCCAGCAGTTTAAGCCAGGGACAGCGAGAAAAACTGTTTTTT. Encoded protein: CASSLSQGQREKLFF.

The rearrangement links TRBV19 to TRBJ2-2; D not certain. Germline V gives CDR1 LNHDA, CDR2 SQIVND (reference sequence). V was trimmed by 5 bases and J by 4 bases, leaving 8 bases between them. This CDR3 comprises 13 residues. CDR3 nucleotides: TGTGCCAGTAGTTGGAGCGCCACCGGGGAGCTGTTTTTT. Protein sequence: CASSWSATGELFF.

The rearrangement uses TRBV9 and TRBJ2-2, with 9 positions matching TRBD1. V trimming: 4 bases; J trimming: 2 bases; junction bases outside the gene matches: 6. The CDR3 is 16 residues long. CDR1 is SGDLS and CDR2 is YYNGEE in the germline V gene. Here the CDR3 DNA reads TGTGCCAGCAGCTTTCCGGGACAGGGTAACACCGGGGAGCTGTTTTTT. Encoded protein: CASSFPGQGNTGELFF.

This clone was observed a handful of times. The genes are TRBV4-1 and TRBJ1-4, with a weak D call TRBD1 (5 bases). Germline-derived CDR1 and CDR2 are MGHRA and YSYEKL. The CDR3 totals 15 residues. Trimming took off 5 bases at V and 7 bases at J, with 17 bases between the two ends. The CDR3 reads CASSTPGTVFEKLFF. As DNA, the CDR3 is TGCGCCAGCAGCACGCCCGGGACTGTGTTTGAAAAACTGTTTTTT.

The chain combines TRBV5-1 with TRBJ2-5; possibly TRBD2 for D (5 bases). CDR1 and CDR2 from the germline V gene are SGHRS and YFSETQ. The CDR3 runs 14 residues. Trimming pared 0 bases from V and 1 base from J, leaving 7 bases between. DNA for the CDR3: TGCGCCAGCAGCTTGGAGCGGACCCAAGAGACCCAGTACTTC. It specifies CASSLERTQETQYF.

The J gene is TRBJ2-1, the V gene TRBV6-5; D may be TRBD1 (5 bases). Trimming shortened V by 4 bases and J by 3 bases, and 10 bases separated the two germline ends. The CDR3 length is 14 residues. The germline gives CDR1 MNHEY, CDR2 SVGAGI. The CDR3 coding sequence is TGTGCCAGCAGTTCTAGGGGAAACTACAATGAGCAGTTCTTC. This sequence encodes CASSSRGNYNEQFF.

This clone was detected once. The V call is TRBV7-6, the J call TRBJ2-2, with a tentative D call TRBD2 (5 bases). Germline V gives CDR1 SGHVS, CDR2 FNYEAQ. V shed 5 bases and J shed 4 bases, with 11 bases lying between them. The CDR3 runs 14 residues. The CDR3 coding sequence is TGTGCCAGCAGCGCGGGCCAGCTCACCGGGGAGCTGTTTTTT. It translates to CASSAGQLTGELFF.

The chain is built from TRBV6-1 and TRBJ1-5, with 9 bases fitting TRBD1. The V gene's germline CDR1 is MNHNS and CDR2 SASEGT. V lost 6 bases and J lost 0; bases outside the gene matches: 3. The CDR3 has 15 amino acids. The CDR3 region is CASRRTGDSNQPQHF. The CDR3 nucleotides are TGTGCCAGCAGGAGGACAGGGGATAGCAATCAGCCCCAGCATTTT.

The V gene is TRBV23-1, the J gene TRBJ2-5; 10 bases are shared with TRBD1. TRBV23-1 carries the ORF label, with uncertain function. The CDR3 totals 15 residues. The V and J ends lost 2 bases and 3 bases, in that order; junction bases with no gene match: 3. In DNA form, the CDR3 reads TGCGCCAGCAGTCAAAGGACAGGGGGGGAAGAGACCCAGTACTTC. Residues: CASSQRTGGEETQYF.

This clone was seen more than once but under ten times. J is TRBJ2-1 and V is TRBV19, with 9 bases identical to TRBD2. Per the germline V gene, CDR1 is LNHDA and CDR2 is SQIVND (reference sequence). Trimming at V came to 5 bases and at J to 0 bases, leaving 8 bases not matched to a gene. This CDR3 contains 17 residues. This CDR3 is CASSLRHSGSSYNEQFF. DNA for the CDR3: TGTGCCAGTAGTCTTCGTCATAGCGGGAGCTCCTACAATGAGCAGTTCTTC.

This chain joins TRBV30 and TRBJ1-2; 8 bases are a match to TRBD1. The CDR3 consists of 14 residues. Per the germline V gene, CDR1 is GTSNPN and CDR2 is SVGIG (reference sequence). The CDR3 coding sequence is TGTGTCTGTGGCAGGGGGCGGGGGCCCTATGGCTACACCTTC. It yields the protein CVCGRGRGPYGYTF.

This clone was detected only a few times. The V gene is TRBV7-8, the J gene TRBJ2-7; 7 bases line up with TRBD2. Unmatched junction bases numbered 3, after V lost 0 bases and J lost 7 bases. Germline CDR1 and CDR2: SGHVS and FQNEAQ. This CDR3 is built from 13 residues. The CDR3 region has the DNA TGTGCCAGCAGCTTAGCGTGGGGAGGGGAGCAGTACTTC. It translates to CASSLAWGGEQYF.

V and J are TRBV5-1 and TRBJ2-2, with 7 bases matching TRBD2. Unmatched junction bases numbered 10, after V lost 1 base and J lost 7 bases. Looked up from germline, CDR1 is SGHRS and CDR2 is YFSETQ. This CDR3 region has 16 residues. Here the CDR3 reads CASSLWGTTEGGELFF. The CDR3 DNA is TGCGCCAGCAGCTTGTGGGGGACTACTGAGGGCGGGGAGCTGTTTTTT.

The chain joins TRBV29-1 to TRBJ1-1, with D possibly matching TRBD1 (5 bases). The CDR3 has 14 amino acids. Germline CDR1 reads SQVTM; CDR2 reads ANQGSEA. Trimming left V 6 bases short and J 5 bases short, with 19 bases between. The CDR3: CSVRTAGGWTEAFF. The CDR3 nucleotides are TGCAGCGTGAGGACGGCCGGGGGTTGGACTGAAGCTTTCTTT.

This clone was found once. The chain carries TRBV19 and TRBJ1-5; D call uncertain. CDR1 LNHDA and CDR2 SQIVND come from the germline V gene (reference sequence). This CDR3 has 15 amino acids. Deletions cut 4 bases from V and 0 bases from J, with 10 bases between. CDR3 region: CASSKTDYSNQPQHF. CDR3 DNA sequence: TGTGCCAGTAGTAAAACAGACTATAGCAATCAGCCCCAGCATTTT.